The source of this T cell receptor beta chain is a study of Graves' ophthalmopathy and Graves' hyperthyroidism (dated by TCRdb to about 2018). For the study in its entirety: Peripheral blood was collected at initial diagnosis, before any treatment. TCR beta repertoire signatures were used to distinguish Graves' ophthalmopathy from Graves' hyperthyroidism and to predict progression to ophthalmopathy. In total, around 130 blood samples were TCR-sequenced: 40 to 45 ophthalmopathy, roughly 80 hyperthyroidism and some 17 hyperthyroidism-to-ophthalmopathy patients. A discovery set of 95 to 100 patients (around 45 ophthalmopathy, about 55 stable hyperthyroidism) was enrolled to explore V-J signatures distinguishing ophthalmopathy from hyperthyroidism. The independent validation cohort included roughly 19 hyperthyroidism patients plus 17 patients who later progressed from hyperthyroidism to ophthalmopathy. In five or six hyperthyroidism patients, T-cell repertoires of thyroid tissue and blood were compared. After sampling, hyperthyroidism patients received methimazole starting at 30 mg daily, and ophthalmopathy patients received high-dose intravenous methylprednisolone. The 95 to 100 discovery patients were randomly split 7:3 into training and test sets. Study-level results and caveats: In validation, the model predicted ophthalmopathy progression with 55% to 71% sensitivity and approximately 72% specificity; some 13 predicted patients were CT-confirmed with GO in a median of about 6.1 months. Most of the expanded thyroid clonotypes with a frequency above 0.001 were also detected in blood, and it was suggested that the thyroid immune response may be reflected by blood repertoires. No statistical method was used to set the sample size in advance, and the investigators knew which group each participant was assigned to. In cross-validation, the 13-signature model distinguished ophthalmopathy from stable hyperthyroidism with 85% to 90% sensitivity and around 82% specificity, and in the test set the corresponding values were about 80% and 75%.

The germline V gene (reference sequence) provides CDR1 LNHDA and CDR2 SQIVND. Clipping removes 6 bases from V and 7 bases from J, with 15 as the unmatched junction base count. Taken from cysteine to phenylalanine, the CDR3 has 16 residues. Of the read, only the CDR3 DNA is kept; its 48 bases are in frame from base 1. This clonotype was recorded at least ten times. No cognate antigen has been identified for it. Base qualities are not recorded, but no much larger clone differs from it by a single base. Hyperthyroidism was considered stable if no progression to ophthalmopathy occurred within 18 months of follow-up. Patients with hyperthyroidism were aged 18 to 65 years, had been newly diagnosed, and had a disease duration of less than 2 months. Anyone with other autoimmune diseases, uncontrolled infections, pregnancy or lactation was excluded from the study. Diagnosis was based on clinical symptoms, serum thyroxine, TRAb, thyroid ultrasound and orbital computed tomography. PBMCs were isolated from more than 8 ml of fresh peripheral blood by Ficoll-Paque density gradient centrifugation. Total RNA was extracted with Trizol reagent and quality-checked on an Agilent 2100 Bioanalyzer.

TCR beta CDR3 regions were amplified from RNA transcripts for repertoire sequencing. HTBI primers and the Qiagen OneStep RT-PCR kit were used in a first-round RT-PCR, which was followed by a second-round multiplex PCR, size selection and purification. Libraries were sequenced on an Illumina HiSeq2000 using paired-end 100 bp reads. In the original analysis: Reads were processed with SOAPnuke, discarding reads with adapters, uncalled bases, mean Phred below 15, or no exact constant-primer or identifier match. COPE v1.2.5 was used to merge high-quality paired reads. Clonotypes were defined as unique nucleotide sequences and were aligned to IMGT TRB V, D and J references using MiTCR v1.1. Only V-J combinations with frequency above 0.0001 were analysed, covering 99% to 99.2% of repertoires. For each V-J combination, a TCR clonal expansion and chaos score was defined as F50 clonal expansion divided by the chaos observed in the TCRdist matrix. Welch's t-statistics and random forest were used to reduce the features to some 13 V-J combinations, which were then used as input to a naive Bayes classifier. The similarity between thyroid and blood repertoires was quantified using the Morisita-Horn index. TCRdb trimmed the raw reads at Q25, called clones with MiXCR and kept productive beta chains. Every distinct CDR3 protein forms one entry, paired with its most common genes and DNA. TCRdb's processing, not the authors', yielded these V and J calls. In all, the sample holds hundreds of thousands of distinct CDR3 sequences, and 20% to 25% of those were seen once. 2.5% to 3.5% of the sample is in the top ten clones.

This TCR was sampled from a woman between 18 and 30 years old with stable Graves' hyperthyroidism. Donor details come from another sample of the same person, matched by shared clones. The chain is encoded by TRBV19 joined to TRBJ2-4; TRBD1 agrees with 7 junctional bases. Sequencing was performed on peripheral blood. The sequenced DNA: TGTGCCAGTAGGACATACGCCGGGACAGACGAGAACATTCAGTACTTC. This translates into CASRTYAGTDENIQYF.